A single T cell receptor (beta chain) is shown here with its context. The germline V gene has CDR1 DFQATT and CDR2 SNEGSKA (reference sequence). V lost 6 bases, J lost 3 bases, and 12 bases lay in between. The CDR3 spans 12 residues. A sample-barcoded 5' primer and a J-beta primer mix were used in a second PCR of roughly 6 to 11 cycles. TCRdb redid the calling of the 5' RACE reads with MiXCR, one entry per CDR3 protein. The data hold fewer than 900,000 distinct CDR3 sequences, with roughly 47% observed a single time. This sample is drawn from a study of blood T cells in healthy people across ages. The specimen was blood. The origin of this receptor is a woman between 55 and 75 years old in good health. This sequence joins TRBV20-1 and TRBJ2-7; either TRBD1 or TRBD2 may supply D (5 bases each). The CDR3 region has the DNA TGCAGTGCCACCGGGACCAACTACGAGCAGTACTTC. It is translated as CSATGTNYEQYF.